The 28 T cell receptor beta chains presented below share a single source sample, sequenced in a study of regulatory T cells in long-lasting Graves disease. Arm-PCR of CDR3 regions and iRepertoire HTBI primers were the basis on which TCR beta libraries were built. Each CDR3 protein is one row after TCRdb ran MiXCR on the multiplex PCR reads. Of a few hundred thousand distinct CDR3 sequences in the sample, about 15% were seen once. Time point given: newly diagnosed GD, antithyroid drugs for less than 3 months. The TCR library was prepared using RNA isolated from PBMCs. This sample also appeared in a second study, on T cells in Graves' hyperthyroidism and ophthalmopathy.

Sample: peripheral blood mononuclear cells (PBMCs), taken at new diagnosis, from a patient treated with antithyroid drugs. All receptors derive from a woman between 18 and 29 years old with Graves disease.

About this clonotype: A read error may explain this, as a much larger clone is one base away. The chain joins TRBV20-1 to TRBJ2-7; 14 bases match TRBD2. Germline-derived CDR1 and CDR2 are DFQATT and SNEGSKA (reference sequence). The CDR3 runs 15 residues. The CDR3 region is CSTREGTSGSDEQYF. CDR3 bases: TGCAGTACTAGAGAAGGGACTAGCGGGAGTGACGAGCAGTACTTC.

The chain joins TRBV27 to TRBJ1-1; 10 bases are shared with TRBD1. The germline CDR1 and CDR2 sequences are MNHEY and SMNVEV (reference sequence). The CDR3 runs 17 residues. V trimming: 6 bases; J trimming: 1 base; junction bases outside the gene matches: 11. The CDR3 here is CASSLRTGGMANTEAFF. The CDR3, as DNA: TGTGCCAGCAGCCTCCGGACAGGGGGGATGGCGAACACTGAAGCTTTCTTT.

A few counts support this clonotype. The chain uses TRBV30 and TRBJ2-2; D perhaps matches TRBD2 (6 bases). CDR3 length equals 14 residues. Germline assignment: CDR1 GTSNPN and CDR2 SVGIG (reference sequence). V was trimmed by 2 bases and J by 8 bases, leaving 15 bases between them. CDR3 in DNA: TGTGCCTGGAGTCGGGGGTGGCTCGGGGGGGAGCTGTTTTTT. This sequence encodes CAWSRGWLGGELFF.

This clonotype was counted only a few times. The V gene is TRBV10-1, the J gene TRBJ2-1; D possibly uses TRBD1 or TRBD2 (6 bases each). The CDR3 spans 12 residues. V was clipped by 6 bases and J by 10 bases, with 13 bases between them. Germline V gene data show CDR1 as WNHNN and CDR2 as SYGVQD (reference sequence). The CDR3 DNA sequence: TGCGCCAGCAGGAAGAGGGGGGACGAGCAGTTCTTC. This translates into CASRKRGDEQFF.

In its sample, this clonotype was seen a few times. This sequence joins TRBV28 and TRBJ1-2; 7 bases align to TRBD1. In germline, CDR1 is MDHEN, CDR2 SYDVKM. Trimming at V came to 6 bases and at J to 4 bases, leaving 8 bases not matched to a gene. The CDR3 has 14 residues. CDR3 residues: CASRPGGQTYGYTF. The DNA of the CDR3 is TGTGCCAGCAGGCCGGGGGGACAGACCTATGGCTACACCTTC.

This clonotype has at least ten counts. CDR3 sequence reads: CASTRQGSYYEQYF. DNA of the CDR3: TGTGCCAGCACAAGACAGGGGTCCTACTACGAGCAGTACTTC. J is TRBJ2-7 and V is TRBV2, with 8 bases identical to TRBD1. The germline CDR1 and CDR2 sequences are SNHLY and FYNNEI. The CDR3 covers 14 residues. The ends lost 7 bases at V and 3 bases at J; junction bases unmatched: 8.

The chain combines TRBV29-1 with TRBJ1-1; D is possibly TRBD1 (6 bases). Between the trimmed V and J ends, which lost 4 bases and 0 bases, there was a span of 9 bases. Germline V gene sequence: CDR1 SQVTM, CDR2 ANQGSEA. CDR3 length equals 13 residues. CDR3 nucleotides: TGCAGCGTTGTCAGGGGTCTGAACACTGAAGCTTTCTTT. It codes for CSVVRGLNTEAFF.

This clonotype occurred many times. The chain recombines TRBV7-3 with TRBJ2-1; 9 nucleotides line up with TRBD2. V trimming: 1 base; J trimming: 5 bases; junction bases outside the gene matches: 12. Germline assignment: CDR1 SGHTA and CDR2 FQGTGA. The CDR3 consists of 18 residues. The CDR3, as DNA: TGTGCCAGCAGCTTAAAAGGGACCGGGACTAGCCCCAACAATGAGCAGTTCTTC. This encodes CASSLKGTGTSPNNEQFF. Complete variable domain (other parts from reference TRBV7-3 and TRBJ2-1): GAGVSQTPSNKVTEKGKYVELRCDPISGHTALYWYRQSLGQGPEFLIYFQGTGAADDSGLPNDRFFAVRPEGSVSTLKIQRTERGDSAVYLCASSLKGTGTSPNNEQFFGPGTRLTVL.

This clonotype was recorded at least ten times. The chain has TRBV3-1 and TRBJ1-1; D is possibly TRBD1 (5 bases). Germline-derived CDR1 and CDR2 are LGHDT and YNNKEL (reference sequence). This CDR3 is built from 14 residues. Trimming stripped 1 base from V and 3 bases from J, with 9 bases between. The CDR3 protein is CASSQGPGDTEAFF. The CDR3 DNA reads TGTGCCAGCAGCCAAGGGCCGGGGGACACTGAAGCTTTCTTT.

This clonotype was detected ten times or more. This chain connects TRBV28 to TRBJ1-1, with 10 bases matching TRBD1. This CDR3 comprises 16 residues. The germline V gene encodes CDR1 MDHEN and CDR2 SYDVKM. V shed 4 bases and J 5 bases; nucleotides not matched to a gene: 10. The CDR3 DNA reads TGTGCCAGCAGTTCTGACAGGGGGCGCTTGGTAACTGAAGCTTTCTTT. This translates into CASSSDRGRLVTEAFF.

In its sample, this clonotype was seen many times. The junction departs from germline at one end; a sequencing error may be responsible. The chain joins TRBV18 to TRBJ2-1; 11 positions agree with TRBD2. CDR3 length: 14 residues. The germline V gene encodes CDR1 KGHSH and CDR2 LQKENI. The CDR3 region has the DNA TGTGCCAGCCCACCAGGACTAGCGGGTCATGAGCAGTTCTTC. Translated: CASPPGLAGHEQFF. The entire variable domain, with the rest obtained from reference TRBV18 and TRBJ2-1, is as follows: NAGVMQNPRHLVRRRGQEARLRCSPMKGHSHVYWYRQLPEEGLKFMVYLQKENIIDESGMPKERFSAEFPKEGPSILRIQQVVRGDSAAYFCASPPGLAGHEQFFGPGTRLTVL.

V usage is TRBV2 and J usage is TRBJ2-3, with a possible D match to TRBD1 (6 bases). CDR1 and CDR2 from the germline V gene are SNHLY and FYNNEI. The CDR3 runs 17 residues. V was pared by 5 bases and J by 0 bases, with 18 bases between. The CDR3: CASSPIYQGISTDTQYF. For the CDR3, the DNA is TGTGCCAGCAGTCCGATTTACCAGGGGATTAGCACAGATACGCAGTATTTT.

This clonotype was picked up many times. The V call is TRBV7-3, the J call TRBJ1-2; 9 bases line up with TRBD1. This CDR3 comprises 14 residues. Per the germline V gene, CDR1 is SGHTA and CDR2 is FQGTGA. J was trimmed by 6 bases and V by 5 bases; bases with no gene match: 7. The CDR3 sequence is CASSGTGRGDGYTF. CDR3 DNA: TGTGCCAGCAGCGGGACAGGGCGCGGCGATGGCTACACCTTC.

At least ten counts were recorded for this clonotype. The genes are TRBV5-1 and TRBJ2-7; no firm D call. There are 14 residues in the CDR3. The germline V gene has CDR1 SGHRS and CDR2 YFSETQ. V was shortened by 0 bases and J by 0 bases, with 7 bases between the two germline ends. The CDR3 spells CASSLGVGSYEQYF. CDR3 in DNA: TGCGCCAGCAGCTTGGGAGTGGGCTCCTACGAGCAGTACTTC.

Of note for this clonotype: It is likely a read error: a sequence one base away is far more abundant. The rearrangement links TRBV7-3 to TRBJ2-5; TRBD1 matches at 7 bases. CDR3 size: 14 residues. CDR1 and CDR2 (germline): SGHTA, FQGTGA. The V gene end was trimmed by 4 bases and the J gene end by 8 bases; junction bases not matched to a gene: 10. The CDR3 loop is CASSSSPDRTTQYF. The CDR3 DNA follows: TGTGCCAGCAGCTCCAGCCCGGACAGGACTACCCAGTACTTC.

This clonotype was seen many times. The chain employs TRBV20-1 and TRBJ1-2, with D maybe TRBD1 (5 bases). Germline assignment: CDR1 DFQATT and CDR2 SNEGSKA (reference sequence). Trimming removed 6 bases at V and 2 bases at J, with 10 bases between. The CDR3 sequence is 12 residues long. DNA for the CDR3: TGCAGTGCCGAGTGGGACAACTATGGCTACACCTTC. Protein sequence: CSAEWDNYGYTF.

Concerning this clonotype: One junction end does not reproduce the germline sequence, and a read error may be involved. The chain combines TRBV30 with TRBJ2-5; TRBD2 is a possible D gene (5 bases). This CDR3 comprises 11 residues. Germline assignment: CDR1 GTSNPN and CDR2 SVGIG (reference sequence). The CDR3 nucleotides are TGTGCCTGGAGTGTTGGGGAGACCCACTACTTC. Its protein product is CAWSVGETHYF.

This clonotype was observed at least ten times. The chain carries TRBV20-1 and TRBJ2-1, with 10 bases lining up with TRBD2. Unmatched junction bases numbered 5, after V lost 0 bases and J lost 3 bases. CDR1 and CDR2 (germline): DFQATT, SNEGSKA (reference sequence). The CDR3 has 16 amino acids. CDR3 in DNA: TGCAGTGCTAGAGATAAGGCTAGCGGGAGCTACAATGAGCAGTTCTTC. As protein: CSARDKASGSYNEQFF.

J is TRBJ2-1 and V is TRBV7-3; D gene ambiguous. The ends were cut back, 1 base at V and 4 bases at J, with 8 bases in the middle. The CDR3 consists of 14 residues. Germline V lookup: CDR1 SGHTA, CDR2 FQGTGA. CDR3: CASSLRFGYNEQFF. CDR3 DNA: TGTGCCAGCAGCTTAAGATTTGGGTACAATGAGCAGTTCTTC. Full variable domain (remainder filled in from reference TRBV7-3 and TRBJ2-1): GAGVSQTPSNKVTEKGKYVELRCDPISGHTALYWYRQSLGQGPEFLIYFQGTGAADDSGLPNDRFFAVRPEGSVSTLKIQRTERGDSAVYLCASSLRFGYNEQFFGPGTRLTVL.

V is TRBV9 and J is TRBJ1-2; no definite D call. This CDR3 contains 13 residues. CDR1 is SGDLS, CDR2 YYNGEE, per germline. Trimming pared 4 bases from V and 7 bases from J, leaving 14 bases between. DNA of the CDR3: TGTGCCAGCAGCACGATGGACGGGTCTGGCTACACCTTC. Amino acids: CASSTMDGSGYTF. Together with reference TRBV9 and TRBJ1-2, the CDR3 gives the full variable domain: DSGVTQTPKHLITATGQRVTLRCSPRSGDLSVYWYQQSLDQGLQFLIQYYNGEERAKGNILERFSAQQFPDLHSELNLSSLELGDSALYFCASSTMDGSGYTFGSGTRLTVV.

This chain links TRBV27 with TRBJ2-7, with D tentatively TRBD2 (6 bases). This CDR3 is 13 amino acids long. Germline V gene data show CDR1 as MNHEY and CDR2 as SMNVEV (reference sequence). V was pared by 7 bases and J by 4 bases, with 14 bases between. As DNA, the CDR3 is TGTGCCAGCACAAACCTCGGGGGTTACGAGCAGTACTTC. Its translation: CASTNLGGYEQYF.

This clonotype was observed at least ten times. Here the CDR3 reads CASSDRPSHGYGYTF. CDR3 DNA: TGTGCCAGCAGTGACAGACCCTCCCACGGGTATGGCTACACCTTC. The chain joins TRBV6-2 or TRBV6-3 to TRBJ1-2; a weak D match, TRBD1 (5 bases). Germline V gene lookup returns CDR1 MNHEY and CDR2 SVGEGT. The CDR3 contains 15 residues. With 5 bases removed from V and 5 bases from J, the gap between germline ends came to 18 bases.

The J gene is TRBJ1-5, the V gene TRBV29-1; 8 bases match TRBD1. V gave up 5 bases and J gave up 2 bases; unmatched junction bases: 2. The CDR3 runs 13 residues. Germline V gene lookup returns CDR1 SQVTM and CDR2 ANQGSEA. Written as DNA, the CDR3 is TGCAGCGTTCTGACAGGGGGCAATCAGCCCCAGCATTTT. Protein: CSVLTGGNQPQHF.

This chain joins TRBV5-1 and TRBJ2-1; 8 bases are shared with TRBD2. The CDR3 is 15 amino acids. Germline loops: CDR1 SGHRS, CDR2 YFSETQ. Losses at the gene ends were 4 bases for V and 2 bases for J; bases not matched to a gene: 5. The DNA for the CDR3 is TGCGCCAGCAGCCTGGGACTAGGTCCCTACAATGAGCAGTTCTTC. It is translated as CASSLGLGPYNEQFF.

There are many counts of this clonotype. The V and J genes are TRBV28 and TRBJ1-6, with 7 bases matching TRBD1. Germline CDR1 MDHEN, CDR2 SYDVKM. The CDR3 runs 14 residues. J gave up 6 bases and V 6 bases, and 5 bases lay outside the gene matches. CDR3 region: CASRTGTVNSPLHF. The CDR3 nucleotides are TGTGCCAGCAGGACTGGGACAGTTAATTCACCCCTCCACTTT. The full variable domain, rest sourced from reference TRBV28 and TRBJ1-6, is DVKVTQSSRYLVKRTGEKVFLECVQDMDHENMFWYRQDPGLGLRLIYFSYDVKMKEKGDIPEGYSVSREKKERFSLILESASTNQTSMYLCASRTGTVNSPLHFGNGTRLTVT.

This clonotype was found many times. V is TRBV6-2 or TRBV6-3 and J is TRBJ2-7; D not certain. In germline, CDR1 is MNHEY, CDR2 SVGEGT. CDR3 length: 17 residues. Trimming removed 0 bases at V and 0 bases at J, with 15 bases between. The CDR3 loop is CASSYSLVTASSYEQYF. DNA for the CDR3: TGTGCCAGCAGTTACTCTCTCGTTACAGCGAGCTCCTACGAGCAGTACTTC.

This clonotype was observed many times. The chain uses TRBV28 and TRBJ1-1; D perhaps matches TRBD1 (5 bases). The CDR3 totals 18 residues. V was clipped by 2 bases and J by 1 base, with 20 bases between them. Germline assignment: CDR1 MDHEN and CDR2 SYDVKM. The CDR3 coding sequence is TGTGCCAGCAGTTTAATTGATGCAGGGCAGGAAAAGAACACTGAAGCTTTCTTT. It codes for CASSLIDAGQEKNTEAFF.

This clonotype was found many times. The chain combines TRBV5-1 with TRBJ2-7, with D possibly being TRBD1 (6 bases). Germline CDR1 is SGHRS and CDR2 is YFSETQ. The CDR3 has 14 residues. The ends were cut back, 6 bases at V and 2 bases at J, with 15 bases in the middle. The CDR3: CASNEQGPTYEQYF. The CDR3 DNA reads TGCGCCAGCAACGAACAGGGCCCCACCTACGAGCAGTACTTC. The variable domain in full, with the rest retrieved from reference TRBV5-1 and TRBJ2-7, is KAGVTQTPRYLIKTRGQQVTLSCSPISGHRSVSWYQQTPGQGLQFLFEYFSETQRNKGNFPGRFSGRQFSNSRSEMNVSTLELGDSALYLCASNEQGPTYEQYFGPGTRLTVT.